The next 28 T cell receptor beta chains were all read from a single sample in a study of breast tumors, draining lymph nodes, adjacent tissues. Each CDR3 protein gets one entry after TCRdb re-called the multiplex PCR reads with MiXCR. The sample has approximately 210,000 distinct CDR3 sequences, approximately 30% seen once. Samples came from axillary lymph nodes draining the breast cancer. The sample was axillary lymph node tissue. The receptors derive from a female donor with breast cancer. Some clones in this sample may be carry-over from other donors' samples.

The chain has TRBV5-6 and TRBJ2-7; D possibly corresponds to TRBD1 (6 bases). Trimming pared 0 bases from V and 1 base from J, leaving 11 bases between. CDR3 length equals 15 residues. Per the germline V gene, CDR1 is SGHDT and CDR2 is YYEEEE. CDR3 sequence reads: CASSLGTAYSYEQYF. CDR3 DNA: TGTGCCAGCAGCTTGGGGACAGCATATTCCTACGAGCAGTACTTC.

This clonotype was recorded many times. The chain recombines TRBV20-1 with TRBJ2-1; D gene ambiguous. CDR1 is DFQATT, CDR2 SNEGSKA, per germline (reference sequence). The CDR3 has 16 amino acids. Trimming shortened V by 3 bases and J by 0 bases, and 15 bases separated the two germline ends. CDR3 amino acids: CSASLLGASSYNEQFF. The CDR3, as DNA: TGCAGTGCTAGCCTTCTAGGAGCCAGCTCCTACAATGAGCAGTTCTTC.

This clonotype was observed at least ten times. The chain carries TRBV15 and TRBJ2-1; D unresolved. V was trimmed by 6 bases and J by 4 bases, leaving 13 bases between them. The germline V gene encodes CDR1 LNHNV and CDR2 YYDKDF (reference sequence). This CDR3 contains 14 residues. CDR3 protein: CATRERMAYNEQFF. In DNA, the CDR3 is TGTGCCACCAGAGAGCGTATGGCATACAATGAGCAGTTCTTC.

In its sample, this clonotype was seen once. J is TRBJ1-6 and V is TRBV12-3 or TRBV12-4; D may be TRBD1 (5 bases). V gave up 4 bases and J gave up 8 bases, with 15 bases separating them. This CDR3 spans 15 amino acids. The CDR3 spells CASSWSGGTDSPLHF. As DNA, the CDR3 is TGTGCCAGCAGTTGGTCCGGGGGAACCGATTCACCCCTCCACTTT.

Points on this clonotype: The junction differs from germline at one of its ends, possibly a read error. The chain employs TRBV7-2 and TRBJ1-1, with no clear D. This CDR3 is built from 12 residues. Looked up from germline, CDR1 is SGHTA and CDR2 is FQGNSA. CDR3 in DNA: TGTGCCGGCAGCTTAGCTGGGTTGGAAGCTTTCTTT. As protein: CAGSLAGLEAFF.

This clonotype has a count of ten or more. This chain joins TRBV4-3 and TRBJ2-2, with D possibly being TRBD1 or TRBD2 (6 bases each). With 4 bases removed from V and 7 bases from J, the gap between germline ends came to 13 bases. Germline CDR1 reads LGHNA; CDR2 reads YSLEER. The CDR3 runs to 14 residues. The DNA for the CDR3 is TGCGCCAGCAGCCCCCTAGAGGGGGGCGGGGAGCTGTTTTTT. As protein: CASSPLEGGGELFF.

This chain joins TRBV19 and TRBJ2-5; TRBD1 aligns across 7 bases. V shed 5 bases and J 5 bases; nucleotides not matched to a gene: 11. The CDR3 length is 15 residues. Germline lookup yields CDR1 LNHDA and CDR2 SQIVND (reference sequence). CDR3 residues: CASSEDRDSYETQYF. The DNA for the CDR3 is TGTGCCAGTAGTGAAGACCGGGACAGCTACGAGACCCAGTACTTC. The full variable domain, with the rest looked up from reference TRBV19 and TRBJ2-5, is DGGITQSPKYLFRKEGQNVTLSCEQNLNHDAMYWYRQDPGQGLRLIYYSQIVNDFQKGDIAEGYSVSREKKESFPLTVTSAQKNPTAFYLCASSEDRDSYETQYFGPGTRLLVL.

This clonotype was seen many times. The V and J genes are TRBV24-1 and TRBJ2-3; no firm D call. Looked up from germline, CDR1 is KGHDR and CDR2 is SFDVKD. Trimming removed 4 bases from V and 10 bases from J, with 14 bases in between. The CDR3 consists of 13 residues. In nucleotides, the CDR3 is TGTGCCACCAGTGACCTGATTAGGGAATCGCAGTATTTT. This translates into CATSDLIRESQYF.

There are many counts of this clonotype. This chain joins TRBV9 and TRBJ2-1; perhaps TRBD2 as D (5 bases). Germline-derived CDR1 and CDR2 are SGDLS and YYNGEE. Trimming cost V 2 bases and J 3 bases, with 15 bases left between them. CDR3 length: 16 residues. CDR3 sequence reads: CASSVTTHGIYNEQFF. CDR3 coding DNA: TGTGCCAGCAGCGTGACTACGCACGGAATCTACAATGAGCAGTTCTTC.

Remarks on this clonotype: A much larger clone sits a single nucleotide away, making a read error possible. The chain uses TRBV11-3 and TRBJ2-7, with TRBD1 matching 9 bases. Losses at the gene ends were 8 bases for V and 0 bases for J; bases not matched to a gene: 8. Germline V gene sequence: CDR1 SGHNT, CDR2 YENEEA. The CDR3 is 15 amino acids. CDR3 nucleotides: TGTGCCAGCCAGACTACAGGGGGCGCCTCCTACGAGCAGTACTTC. Translated: CASQTTGGASYEQYF.

Of note for this clonotype: The junction shows a germline mismatch at one end, possibly a read error. The chain is built from TRBV6-5 and TRBJ1-3, with a possible D match to TRBD1 (6 bases). The CDR3 covers 15 residues. Germline V gene sequence: CDR1 MNHEY, CDR2 SVGAGI. The CDR3 reads CASSSSGGSGNTKYF. The CDR3 DNA reads TGTGCCAGCAGTTCATCGGGGGGCTCCGGAAACACCAAATATTTT.

This clonotype has ten or more counts. The rearrangement joins TRBV7-2 to TRBJ2-6; 7 bases agree with TRBD1. Germline V gives CDR1 SGHTA, CDR2 FQGNSA. This CDR3 is 17 amino acids long. V lost 3 bases to trimming and J lost 0 bases; unmatched junction nucleotides: 5. CDR3 amino acids: CASSFVYRGSGANVLTF. CDR3 DNA: TGTGCCAGCAGCTTCGTATACAGGGGCTCTGGGGCCAACGTCCTGACTTTC.

This clonotype was seen at least ten times. V and J are TRBV28 and TRBJ2-5; D perhaps matches TRBD1 (5 bases). Germline assignment: CDR1 MDHEN and CDR2 SYDVKM. V was cut by 2 bases and J by 5 bases, with 12 bases left in between. The CDR3 covers 14 residues. CDR3 coding DNA: TGTGCCAGCAGTTTAAAGGGGTTAGGGGAGACCCAGTACTTC. Translated: CASSLKGLGETQYF.

This clonotype was observed many times. A much larger clone differs by one base, so this may be a read error. The rearrangement joins TRBV20-1 to TRBJ1-2, with 7 bases aligning to TRBD1. The CDR3 length is 12 residues. Germline values: CDR1 DFQATT, CDR2 SNEGSKA (reference sequence). In nucleotides, the CDR3 is TGCAGTGCTAAGACAGGGCCCTATGGCTCCACCTTC. Its translation: CSAKTGPYGSTF.

This clonotype was seen at least ten times. The V gene is TRBV6-2 or TRBV6-3, the J gene TRBJ2-7, with D unclear. The V end was cut by 4 bases, the J end by 2 bases, with 9 bases between. CDR3 length equals 13 residues. In germline, CDR1 is MNHEY, CDR2 SVGEGT. DNA for the CDR3: TGTGCCAGCAGTTTAGTATTCCCCTACGAGCAGTACTTC. As protein: CASSLVFPYEQYF.

This clonotype was seen ten or more times. CDR3 coding DNA: TGTGCCAGTAGTATAGTGGGGACAGACCTCTATGGCTACACCTTC. Its protein is CASSIVGTDLYGYTF. This sequence joins TRBV19 and TRBJ1-2; 7 nucleotides line up with TRBD1. The CDR3 totals 15 residues. Germline trimming cut 1 base from V and 4 bases from J; bases unmatched to any gene: 6. Germline CDR1 reads LNHDA; CDR2 reads SQIVND (reference sequence).

This clonotype came up many times. The chain combines TRBV5-1 with TRBJ1-4; TRBD1 is a possible D gene (6 bases). Germline V gene sequence: CDR1 SGHRS, CDR2 YFSETQ. V dropped 4 bases and J dropped 2 bases, with 9 bases sitting between them. CDR3 size: 14 residues. The CDR3, as DNA: TGCGCCAGCAGCGGGGGGCGGACTAATGAAAAACTGTTTTTT. The encoded protein is CASSGGRTNEKLFF. Full variable domain (outside the CDR3, taken from reference TRBV5-1 and TRBJ1-4): KAGVTQTPRYLIKTRGQQVTLSCSPISGHRSVSWYQQTPGQGLQFLFEYFSETQRNKGNFPGRFSGRQFSNSRSEMNVSTLELGDSALYLCASSGGRTNEKLFFGSGTQLSVL.

V and J are TRBV14 and TRBJ1-5; tentative D call: TRBD1 (5 bases). Per germline, CDR1 SGHDN and CDR2 FVKESK. The CDR3 spans 16 residues. Deletions cut 8 bases from V and 2 bases from J, with 19 bases between. DNA for the CDR3: TGTGCCAGCGAACCGGGACTACCAAGCCGCAATCAGCCCCAGCATTTT. This translates into CASEPGLPSRNQPQHF.

This clonotype was seen only a few times. A read error may be the cause here, since a much bigger clone is one base away. The V call is TRBV20-1, the J call TRBJ1-3; TRBD1 aligns across 7 bases. Germline V gene sequence: CDR1 DFQATT, CDR2 SNEGSKA (reference sequence). V lost 4 bases and J lost 4; bases outside the gene matches: 13. The CDR3 sequence is 16 residues long. CDR3 sequence reads: CSANVKDRATGNTIYF. CDR3 bases: TGCAGTGCTAATGTCAAAGACAGGGCGACCGGAAACACCATATATTTT.

This clonotype was counted ten times or more. The chain employs TRBV10-3 and TRBJ2-7; 14 bases fit TRBD2. The CDR3 spans 14 residues. In germline, CDR1 is ENHRY, CDR2 SYGVKD. V was pared by 6 bases and J by 5 bases, with 3 bases of the junction left unmatched. CDR3 protein: CAIRLGLAGDEQYF. The CDR3 DNA is TGTGCCATCAGGCTGGGACTAGCGGGAGACGAGCAGTACTTC.

This clonotype was counted ten times or more. The rearrangement joins TRBV19 to TRBJ2-7; 11 bases fit TRBD1. This CDR3 is built from 14 residues. Germline-derived CDR1 and CDR2 are LNHDA and SQIVND (reference sequence). V lost 4 bases and J lost 4; bases outside the gene matches: 3. The CDR3 sequence is CASSTGTGGYEQYF. In DNA, the CDR3 is TGTGCCAGTAGTACCGGGACAGGGGGGTACGAGCAGTACTTC.

This clonotype was seen repeatedly, ten times or more. This sequence joins TRBV20-1 and TRBJ2-3; TRBD2 agrees at 14 bases. The CDR3 is 16 residues long. Trimming cost V 5 bases and J 4 bases; bases outside gene matches: 8. Germline V lookup: CDR1 DFQATT, CDR2 SNEGSKA (reference sequence). The DNA for the CDR3 is TGCAGTGCTCCCGAAGGACTAGCGGGAGGTGCAGATACGCAGTATTTT. Translated: CSAPEGLAGGADTQYF.

Concerning this clonotype itself: It is unclear where the CDR3 begins or ends on the DNA, so no DNA is shown, and the CDR3 is as TCRdb lists it. The chain uses TRBV24-1 and TRBJ2-2; the table assigns TRBD1, which was not confirmed against the DNA. From its first to its last residue, the CDR3 has 24 amino acids. Looked up from germline, CDR1 is KGHDR and CDR2 is SFDVKD. The CDR3 loop reads CASSLSASSAYEQYFGPGTGELFF.

On this clonotype: Because it lacks the conserved phenylalanine or tryptophan at the end, this CDR3 is likely a read error. V and J are TRBV7-8 and TRBJ2-1; maybe TRBD2 (6 bases). Per germline, CDR1 SGHVS and CDR2 FQNEAQ. The length of the CDR3 is 15 residues. The CDR3: CASNLARGGINEQFL. The CDR3 nucleotides are TGTGCCAGCAACTTAGCGCGTGGAGGGATCAATGAGCAGTTCTTA.

This clonotype has just one count. This chain connects TRBV2 to TRBJ2-2; D may be TRBD2 (5 bases). This CDR3 is 15 amino acids long. Germline CDR1 SNHLY, CDR2 FYNNEI. V was clipped by 1 base and J by 5 bases, with 11 bases between them. CDR3 amino acids: CASSEVSSGTGELFF. The CDR3 DNA reads TGTGCCAGCAGTGAAGTATCCTCGGGGACCGGGGAGCTGTTTTTT.

Details on this clonotype: A much more abundant neighbour one base away suggests this may be a read error. The chain links TRBV16 to TRBJ1-5; D is possibly TRBD1 (5 bases). The CDR3 is 15 amino acids. Germline CDR1 and CDR2: KGHSY and FQNENV. For the CDR3, the DNA is TGTGCCGGCAGCCAAGGAGGGGACCGCAATCAGCCCCAGCATTTT. Translated, it gives CAGSQGGDRNQPQHF.

Concerning this clonotype itself: This may stem from a read error, because a much larger clone lies one nucleotide away. The gene calls are TRBV13 and TRBJ2-7; 7 bases map to TRBD1. The germline V gene has CDR1 PRHDT and CDR2 FYEKMQ (reference sequence). CDR3 size: 13 residues. Trimming took 6 bases from V and 5 from J; bases not matched to a gene: 7. CDR3 residues: CASSPHRGHEQYF. CDR3 nucleotides: TGTGCCAGCAGTCCGCACAGGGGACACGAGCAGTACTTC.

This clonotype was counted many times. V is TRBV6-1 and J is TRBJ1-5; a possible D gene is TRBD1 (5 bases). Looked up from germline, CDR1 is MNHNS and CDR2 is SASEGT. Trimming removed 8 bases at V and 3 bases at J, with 17 bases between. The CDR3 is 15 residues long. The CDR3 nucleotides read TGTGCCAGCTGTTTCGATGGGGCCTCCAATCAGCCCCAGCATTTT. Amino acids: CASCFDGASNQPQHF.